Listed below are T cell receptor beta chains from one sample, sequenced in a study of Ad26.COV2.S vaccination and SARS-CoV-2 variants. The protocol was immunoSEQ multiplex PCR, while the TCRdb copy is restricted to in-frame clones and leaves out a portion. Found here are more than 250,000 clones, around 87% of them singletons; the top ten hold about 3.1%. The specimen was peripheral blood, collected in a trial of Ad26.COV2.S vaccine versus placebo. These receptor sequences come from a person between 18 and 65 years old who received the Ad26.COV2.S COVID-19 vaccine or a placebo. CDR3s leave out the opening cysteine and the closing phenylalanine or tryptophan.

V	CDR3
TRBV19	ASSIRGGASYEQY
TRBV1	TSSKGAATEAF
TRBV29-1	SVTGDGRTDEQF
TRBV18	ASSPSSAMNTEAF
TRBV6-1	ASNEQAQETQY
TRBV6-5	ASTERRTGRSEQF
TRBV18	ATLPDIFNTGELF
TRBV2	ASSEVQANTGELF
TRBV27	ASSRPGITGELF
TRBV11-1	ASSQGQGNTEAF
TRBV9	ASSLTGSGNTIY
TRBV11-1	ASSLQGAVGSETQY
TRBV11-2	ASSLDLEASGSREQF
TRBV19	ASRGTGAVYEQY
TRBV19	ASSTNRGPNYGYT
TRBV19	ASSMVRFGGRVSSYNEQF
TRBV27	ASSPGQGLREQF
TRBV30	AWTGAFGDTEAF
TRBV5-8	ASSLIILSSGNTIY
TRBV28	ASSFQGMGWGGYEQY
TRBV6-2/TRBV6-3	ASSYTSNYGYT
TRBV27	ASSLFGEVSYNEQF
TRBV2	ASTEGYEQY
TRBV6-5	ASGNYNSPLH
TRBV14	ASSQGGTRNYGYT
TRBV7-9	ASSLDLVRDEAF
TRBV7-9	ASSLSGNQPQH
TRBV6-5	ASTKGENIQY
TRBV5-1	ASSLDGQGVLREQY
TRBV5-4	ASTFGGSGNTIY
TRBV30	AWSPGGPNTGELF
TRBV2	ASSEDRNEQF
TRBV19	ASSIETSYNEQF
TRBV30	AWSVQGGNTIY
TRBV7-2	ASSLYRDTRTDTQY
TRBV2	ASTDRVMNTEAF
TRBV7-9	ASSLAGGDRVNYGYT
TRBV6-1	ASSEELGVFYEQY
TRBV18	ASSPLPGAWETQY
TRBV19	ASSTRPGSSGNTIY
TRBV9	ASSARQGSVNTEAF
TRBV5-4	ASSLGQGFTEAF
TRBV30	AWMRSSYNSPLH
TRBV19	ASSPGTGGYEQY
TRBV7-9	ASSLDVLYYGYT
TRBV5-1	ASSPPGELF
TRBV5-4	ASSLAGTNYGYT